These T cell receptor beta chains were read from a single sample in a study of glioma-infiltrating T cells after dendritic cell vaccination. Sequenced by immunoSEQ multiplex PCR; TCRdb stores in-frame clones only, minus some. The data hold 95,000 to 110,000 clones, with about four fifths observed a single time. Specimen: blood, collected before dendritic cell vaccination. These receptors all come from a human donor with glioblastoma. The CDR3 runs from the conserved cysteine through the conserved F or W. D genes are given only for firm matches. Part of the rows lack a size; the others show once, few, many or a class for expanded clones.

d_gene	v_gene	j_gene	abundance	CDR3nt	CDR3aa
NA	TRBV30	TRBJ1-5	NA	TGTGCCTGGAGTGTGAGAGGGGGAACGAATCAGCCCCAGCATTTT	CAWSVRGGTNQPQHF
NA	TRBV2	TRBJ2-7	NA	TGTGCCAGCAGTATGACAGGTGACGACGAGCAGTACTTC	CASSMTGDDEQYF
TRBD1	TRBV11-2	TRBJ1-3	NA	TGTGCCAGCAGCTTAGGTAGCAGGGGGCTTGGAAACACCATATATTTT	CASSLGSRGLGNTIYF
NA	TRBV5-1	TRBJ2-2	NA	TGCGCCAGCAGCTTGGATGGAGCCGGGGAGCTGTTTTTT	CASSLDGAGELFF
NA	TRBV6-5	TRBJ1-3	NA	TGTGCCAGCAGTTCATCCCCCGGAAACACCATATATTTT	CASSSSPGNTIYF
TRBD2	TRBV30	TRBJ2-7	NA	TGTGCCTGGAGTGCGGATAGTCTTGGAGCGGGGGCCTACGAGCAGTACTTC	CAWSADSLGAGAYEQYF
TRBD2	TRBV19	TRBJ2-3	NA	TGTGCCAGTAGTCCGGGACTAGAGGGGTTGAGGACAGATACGCAGTATTTT	CASSPGLEGLRTDTQYF
TRBD1	TRBV4-3	TRBJ2-5	NA	TGCGCCAGCAGCCAAGAGGGGGCAAACAGGGGGCAGGAGACCCAGTACTTC	CASSQEGANRGQETQYF
TRBD2	TRBV5-6	TRBJ2-7	NA	TGTGCCAGCAGCTTCGGGACTACTTACGAGCAGTACTTC	CASSFGTTYEQYF
TRBD2	TRBV6-5	TRBJ2-5	NA	TGTGCCAGCAGCTACACTAGCGGAGGAGGGGAGACCCAGTACTTC	CASSYTSGGGETQYF
NA	TRBV4-1	TRBJ1-2	NA	TGCGCCAGCAGCCAAGTTTGGCCGCCTAACTATGGCTACACCTTC	CASSQVWPPNYGYTF
NA	TRBV21-1	TRBJ1-4	many	TGTGCCAGCAGCCCGGGGGTTAGGGATGGAGAAAAACTGTTTTTT	CASSPGVRDGEKLFF
NA	TRBV6-1	TRBJ2-5	NA	TGTGCCAGCAGCGGACGGACAGCCCAAGAGACCCAGTACTTC	CASSGRTAQETQYF
TRBD1	TRBV27	TRBJ2-5	NA	TGTGCCAGCGCCCAGGGGGCCCTTGAGACCCAGTACTTC	CASAQGALETQYF
NA	TRBV7-8	TRBJ1-2	NA	TGTGCCAGCAGCTTAGTGACAGCCAACTATGGCTACACCTTC	CASSLVTANYGYTF
NA	TRBV6-1	TRBJ2-3	NA	TGTGCCAGCAGTGAAAGGAGGGATACGCAGTATTTT	CASSERRDTQYF
NA	TRBV7-9	TRBJ1-2	NA	TGTGCCAGCAGCTCCAGGGTGGCCTATGGCTACACCTTC	CASSSRVAYGYTF
NA	TRBV10-1	TRBJ1-1	NA	TGCGCCAGCAGCGAAGGACAATCGAACACTGAAGCTTTCTTT	CASSEGQSNTEAFF
TRBD1	TRBV30	TRBJ2-1	NA	TGTGCCGGCCTCTTGGGACAGGGGGCCGATGAGCAGTTCTTC	CAGLLGQGADEQFF
NA	TRBV4-3	TRBJ2-2	NA	TGCGCCAGCAGCCAATTGATAACAGAGAACACCGGGGAGCTGTTTTTT	CASSQLITENTGELFF
NA	TRBV5-6	TRBJ1-2	NA	TGTGCCAGCAGCACCGGACGGGGAAAGACCTTC	CASSTGRGKTF
TRBD1	TRBV14	TRBJ1-2	NA	TGTGCCAGCAGCCAACCGACAGGGAGAGAAGCTAACTATGGCTACACCTTC	CASSQPTGREANYGYTF
NA	TRBV18	TRBJ2-7	once	TGTGCCAGCTCTTGGGACACAGGGCTCGGTAAATTC	CASSWDTGLGKF
TRBD2	TRBV5-4	TRBJ2-7	NA	TGTGCCAGCAGCCCGCAGGGAGGGCTGGGTGAGCAGTACTTC	CASSPQGGLGEQYF
NA	TRBV5-4	TRBJ2-7	NA	TGTGCCAGCAGCCTGGGCGGGGCTGAAAACTACGAGCAGTACTTC	CASSLGGAENYEQYF
TRBD1	TRBV13	TRBJ1-1	NA	TGTGCCAGCAGCGAGCCGGGACAGGGCCCAATTGAAGCTTTCTTT	CASSEPGQGPIEAFF
TRBD2	TRBV5-1	TRBJ2-1	NA	TGCGCCAGCAAGTTTAGCGGGGGCTCCTACAATGAGCAGTTCTTC	CASKFSGGSYNEQFF
NA	TRBV20-1	TRBJ1-2	NA	TGCAGTGCTCATGACAGCTATGGCTACACCTTC	CSAHDSYGYTF
NA	TRBV5-1	TRBJ2-3	many	TGCGCCAGCAGCTTTGGGGGCGCGCTTCCCACAGATACGCAGTATTTT	CASSFGGALPTDTQYF
NA	TRBV5-1	TRBJ2-1	NA	TGCGCCAGCAGCTCCTCTATCCACAATGAGCAGTTCTTC	CASSSSIHNEQFF
NA	TRBV30	TRBJ1-1	NA	TGTGCCTTCATGCTGGACATGAACACTGAAGCTTTCTTT	CAFMLDMNTEAFF
NA	TRBV6-5	TRBJ1-1	NA	TGTGCCAGCAGTTACTCCTGGGCAGCAAACACTGAAGCTTTCTTT	CASSYSWAANTEAFF
NA	TRBV9	TRBJ1-1	NA	TGTGCCAGCTCAGAGGGACACATGAACACTGAAGCTTTCTTT	CASSEGHMNTEAFF
NA	TRBV7-9	TRBJ1-5	NA	TGTGCCAGCAGCTTCCGGGATCAGCCCCAGCATTTT	CASSFRDQPQHF
TRBD2	TRBV6-5	TRBJ2-7	NA	TGTGCCAGCAGCGCCTCGGGGGGCTCCTACGAGCAGTACTTC	CASSASGGSYEQYF
TRBD1	TRBV7-8	TRBJ1-3	few	TGTGCCAGCAGCGCCCGGACAGGGAGTCTCTCTGGAAACACCATATATTTT	CASSARTGSLSGNTIYF
NA	TRBV7-8	TRBJ2-3	NA	TGTGCCAGCAGCCAAAGTCATGTCGGGGGGCCCAAAGGCACAGATACGCAGTATTTT	CASSQSHVGGPKGTDTQYF
TRBD2	TRBV19	TRBJ2-7	NA	TGTGCCAGTAGTCCCGAGCGGGGCTGGTACTTC	CASSPERGWYF
TRBD2	TRBV20-1	TRBJ2-3	NA	TGCAGTGCTAAACTAGCGGGGGGTTTGTATTTT	CSAKLAGGLYF
TRBD1	TRBV6-5	TRBJ1-2	NA	TGTGCCAGCAGTTACTCCGGGACAGGGGTTTACACCTTC	CASSYSGTGVYTF
TRBD1	TRBV4-1	TRBJ1-2	few	TGCGCCAGCAGCCAAGCCCCTCTGGGGTTCAGGGGGCCCTATGGCTACACCTTC	CASSQAPLGFRGPYGYTF
TRBD2	TRBV7-7	TRBJ2-5	NA	TGTGCTAGCAGCCAGACTAGCGGGGAGACGTACCAAGAGACCCAGTACTTC	CASSQTSGETYQETQYF
NA	TRBV5-1	TRBJ2-6	NA	TGCGCCAGCAGTACGGACACCTCTGGGGCCAACGTCCTGACTTTC	CASSTDTSGANVLTF
NA	TRBV7-3	TRBJ1-1	NA	TGTGCCAGCAGCTTAAACGGGGGGCGAAGCACTGAAGCTTTCTTT	CASSLNGGRSTEAFF
TRBD1	TRBV6-5	TRBJ1-1	NA	TGTGCCAGCACAAACACAGGGGGAGGGGAAACTGAAGCTTTCTTT	CASTNTGGGETEAFF
TRBD1	TRBV14	TRBJ2-2	NA	TGTGCCAGCAGCCACAGGGGGCTTAGGACCGGGGAGCTGTTTTTT	CASSHRGLRTGELFF
TRBD1	TRBV12-5	TRBJ2-1	NA	TGTGCTAGTGGTTTGGCTCCAGGGACAGGGGACTACAATGAGCAGTTCTTC	CASGLAPGTGDYNEQFF
NA	TRBV19	TRBJ2-7	NA	TGTGCCAGTAGTCCGGGTTTATCCTACGAGCAGTACTTC	CASSPGLSYEQYF
NA	TRBV4-1	TRBJ2-7	NA	TGCGCCAGCAGCCAAGAATCAGGGAACGAGCAGTACTTC	CASSQESGNEQYF
NA	TRBV7-8	TRBJ1-2	NA	TGTGCCAGCAGTTTCACGTGGCGAGGTGGCTACACCTTC	CASSFTWRGGYTF
NA	TRBV2	TRBJ1-2	NA	TGTGCCAGCAGTGAACTATGGGGGGGCTCTACCTATGGCTACACCTTC	CASSELWGGSTYGYTF
NA	TRBV7-8	TRBJ1-5	NA	TGTGCCAGCAGACCCCTGACAGGATTCAATCAGCCCCAGCATTTT	CASRPLTGFNQPQHF
TRBD1	TRBV5-1	TRBJ2-7	NA	TGCGCCAGCAGCTGGGGAGGGGACAGGGTGTACGAGCAGTACTTC	CASSWGGDRVYEQYF
NA	TRBV30	TRBJ2-7	NA	TGTGCCTGGAGTGTACTCGAGGGCGAGCAGTACTTC	CAWSVLEGEQYF
NA	TRBV4-2	TRBJ1-1	NA	TGTGCCAGCAGCCAAGAAGGTGGGGGCCTGAACACTGAAGCTTTCTTT	CASSQEGGGLNTEAFF
NA	TRBV4-3	TRBJ1-2	NA	TGCGCCAGCAGCCCAGGGGCCAGACATCTATACGGCTACACCTTC	CASSPGARHLYGYTF
NA	TRBV15	TRBJ2-7	NA	TGTGCCACCAGCAGGAGCGGAAGCTCCTACGAGCAGTACTTC	CATSRSGSSYEQYF
NA	TRBV27	TRBJ1-5	NA	TGTGCCAGCAGCCACCAGGGTTGGGGCAATCAGCCCCAGCATTTT	CASSHQGWGNQPQHF